Listed below are T cell receptor beta chains from one sample, sequenced in a study of T cell clones after liver transplantation. Only in-frame clones appear in the TCRdb table, and some are missing; sequencing was by immunoSEQ multiplex PCR. The table lists approximately 51,000 clones, about 90% of them singletons, with approximately 14% in the top ten. Sequenced here: CD8+ T cells from blood, sampled 12 months after liver transplant. All receptors come from a human patient who received a liver transplant. Some T cells may be provided by the graft donor. The CDR3 runs from the conserved cysteine through the conserved F or W. The D gene is left open where the match is weak. Only some rows state a clone size, as once, few, many or a class for expanded clones.

NA	TRBJ2-7	few	TRBV4-1	14	CASSQEPGLSEQYF	TGCGCCAGCAGCCAAGAACCGGGCTTAAGCGAGCAGTACTTC
NA	TRBJ1-3	NA	TRBV4-1	15	CASSQDQTVGNTIYF	TGCGCCAGCAGCCAAGATCAGACAGTAGGAAACACCATATATTTT
NA	TRBJ2-7	NA	TRBV7-8	14	CASSLARFLYEQYF	TGTGCCAGCAGCTTAGCCCGTTTCCTCTACGAGCAGTACTTC
NA	TRBJ2-7	NA	TRBV6-1	16	CASSERGGPYSYEQYF	TGTGCCAGCAGTGAAAGGGGGGGCCCTTACTCCTACGAGCAGTACTTC
NA	TRBJ1-2	NA	TRBV19	13	CASSMGQFYGYTF	TGTGCCAGTAGTATGGGGCAGTTCTATGGCTACACCTTC
NA	TRBJ2-4	NA	TRBV6-6	12	CASSYSGGIQYF	TGTGCCAGCAGTTACTCAGGAGGCATTCAGTACTTC
TRBD1	TRBJ2-2	NA	TRBV2	13	CASVGGLTGELFF	TGTGCCAGCGTAGGGGGCCTGACCGGGGAGCTGTTTTTT
TRBD1	TRBJ1-1	once	TRBV7-8	14	CASSLTGTGDEAFF	TGTGCCAGCAGCTTAACGGGGACAGGGGACGAAGCTTTCTTT
NA	TRBJ1-2	NA	TRBV25-1	12	CASSDRDYGYTF	TGTGCCAGCAGTGACAGGGACTATGGCTACACCTTC
TRBD2	TRBJ2-7	NA	TRBV19	16	CASSIAGGAGGGEQYF	TGTGCCAGTAGTATCGCGGGAGGCGCTGGAGGGGGCGAGCAGTACTTC
NA	TRBJ1-5	NA	TRBV28	14	CASSQRRELWPQHF	TGTGCCAGCAGTCAGAGGCGGGAGCTTTGGCCCCAGCATTTT
TRBD1	TRBJ2-1	NA	TRBV11-1	16	CTSSLGDRGDYNEQFF	TGTACCAGCAGTCTAGGGGACAGAGGAGACTACAATGAGCAGTTCTTC
TRBD2	TRBJ2-7	NA	TRBV28	14	CASRGLAGPYEQYF	TGTGCCAGCAGGGGTTTAGCGGGCCCCTACGAGCAGTACTTC
NA	TRBJ2-7	once	TRBV27	13	CASSYRGPIEQYF	TGTGCCAGCAGTTACCGGGGACCCATCGAGCAGTACTTC
TRBD2	TRBJ2-1	NA	TRBV2	18	CASSEAPSGRAGYNEQFF	TGTGCCAGCAGTGAAGCGCCTAGCGGGAGGGCCGGGTACAATGAGCAGTTCTTC
NA	TRBJ2-1	once	TRBV9	12	CASSGGPPEQFF	TGTGCCAGCAGCGGAGGCCCTCCTGAGCAGTTCTTC
TRBD1	TRBJ1-3	NA	TRBV5-1	14	CASSSGTDGNTIYF	TGCGCCAGCAGCTCCGGGACAGACGGAAACACCATATATTTT
TRBD2	TRBJ2-1	NA	TRBV7-9	17	CASSPGLAGGPWGEQFF	TGTGCCAGCAGCCCAGGACTAGCGGGAGGGCCCTGGGGTGAGCAGTTCTTC
TRBD2	TRBJ2-7	NA	TRBV28	15	CASSPGVAGIYEQYF	TGTGCCAGCAGTCCTGGGGTAGCGGGGATCTACGAGCAGTACTTC
NA	TRBJ2-1	NA	TRBV27	13	CASSFLSPVEQFF	TGTGCCAGCAGTTTCCTCTCTCCGGTTGAGCAGTTCTTC
NA	TRBJ1-1	NA	TRBV6-6	15	CASSYGVEVATEAFF	TGTGCCAGCAGTTACGGTGTGGAGGTTGCCACTGAAGCTTTCTTT
NA	TRBJ1-2	NA	TRBV4-3	13	CASRSNQGYGYTF	TGCGCCAGCAGATCAAATCAGGGTTACGGCTACACCTTC
NA	TRBJ2-1	NA	TRBV11-2	12	CASSLGAPEQFF	TGTGCCAGCAGCTTAGGAGCGCCAGAGCAGTTCTTC
NA	TRBJ2-7	NA	TRBV27	14	CASSLVPGSYEQYF	TGTGCCAGCAGTTTAGTTCCGGGCTCCTACGAGCAGTACTTC
NA	TRBJ1-2	NA	TRBV5-1	16	CASSLVPGASVYGYTF	TGCGCCAGCAGCTTGGTTCCTGGGGCATCCGTCTATGGCTACACCTTC
NA	TRBJ2-2	NA	TRBV6-5	15	CASSYSSGSAGELFF	TGTGCCAGCAGTTACTCATCAGGGAGTGCCGGGGAGCTGTTTTTT
NA	TRBJ2-1	NA	TRBV4-2	16	CASSQVVTGEDNEQFF	TGTGCCAGCAGCCAAGTCGTAACGGGGGAGGACAATGAGCAGTTCTTC
NA	TRBJ1-1	NA	TRBV5-1	13	CASSAGWGTEAFF	TGCGCCAGCAGCGCGGGTTGGGGCACTGAAGCTTTCTTT
NA	TRBJ1-1	NA	TRBV7-9	12	CASSPLGTEAFF	TGTGCCAGCAGCCCGCTGGGGACTGAAGCTTTCTTT
NA	TRBJ1-1	NA	TRBV28	13	CASRLLIFSEAFF	TGTGCCAGCAGACTTCTAATCTTTTCTGAAGCTTTCTTT
NA	TRBJ2-7	NA	TRBV9	12	CASSGGQSEQYF	TGTGCCAGCAGCGGGGGACAAAGCGAGCAGTACTTC
NA	TRBJ2-7	NA	TRBV7-8	13	CASSLGTGYEQYF	TGTGCCAGCAGCCTTGGGACGGGCTACGAGCAGTACTTC
NA	TRBJ1-2	NA	TRBV7-8	12	CASSLLSYGYTF	TGTGCCAGCAGCTTATTGAGCTATGGCTACACCTTC
NA	TRBJ1-3	few	TRBV19	13	CASSAVTGNTIYF	TGTGCCAGTAGTGCGGTAACTGGAAACACCATATATTTT
TRBD2	TRBJ2-7	NA	TRBV28	16	CASSYRTSGSSYEQYF	TGTGCCAGCAGTTACCGGACTAGCGGCAGCTCCTACGAGCAGTACTTC
NA	TRBJ1-1	few	TRBV4-1	12	CASSQVGTEAFF	TGCGCCAGCAGCCAAGTAGGAACTGAAGCTTTCTTT
TRBD1	TRBJ1-1	NA	TRBV10-2	16	CASSELDREVNTEAFF	TGCGCCAGCAGTGAGTTGGACAGGGAAGTGAACACTGAAGCTTTCTTT
NA	TRBJ1-1	NA	TRBV10-3	13	CATWGFENTEAFF	TGTGCCACCTGGGGGTTCGAGAACACTGAAGCTTTCTTT
NA	TRBJ1-5	NA	TRBV19	15	CATEGGGHSNQPQHF	TGTGCCACTGAGGGCGGAGGACATAGCAATCAGCCCCAGCATTTT
NA	TRBJ2-7	NA	TRBV28	13	CASRRDSSYEQYF	TGTGCCAGCAGGCGGGACAGCTCCTACGAGCAGTACTTC
NA	TRBJ1-1	NA	TRBV28	15	CASSSQGSLNTEAFF	TGTGCCAGCAGTTCGCAGGGTTCATTGAACACTGAAGCTTTCTTT
TRBD2	TRBJ2-3	NA	TRBV7-9	15	CASSLFLGGADTQYF	TGTGCCAGCAGCTTATTTCTCGGGGGGGCAGATACGCAGTATTTT
NA	TRBJ2-1	NA	TRBV12-5	14	CASGPGAPHHEQFF	TGTGCTAGTGGCCCCGGGGCTCCCCACCATGAGCAGTTCTTC
NA	TRBJ2-3	NA	TRBV7-3	16	CASSPTGFISTDTQYF	TGTGCCAGCAGCCCTACGGGATTTATTAGCACAGATACGCAGTATTTT
TRBD1	TRBJ1-2	NA	TRBV5-5	15	CASSWDHRGVYGYTF	TGTGCCAGCAGCTGGGACCACAGGGGGGTCTATGGCTACACCTTC
TRBD2	TRBJ2-7	NA	TRBV7-9	18	CASSLPRALAGGPYEQYF	TGTGCCAGCAGCTTACCCAGGGCACTAGCGGGGGGCCCCTACGAGCAGTACTTC
NA	TRBJ1-4	NA	TRBV4-1	17	CASSQVEGTAYNEKLFF	TGCGCCAGCAGCCAAGTAGAGGGGACCGCCTATAATGAAAAACTGTTTTTT
NA	TRBJ2-7	NA	TRBV5-5	15	CASSHPGTGSYEQYF	TGTGCCAGCAGCCACCCCGGGACGGGTTCCTACGAGCAGTACTTC
NA	TRBJ2-3	NA	TRBV9	16	CASSVGTRGFGDTQYF	TGTGCCAGCAGCGTAGGGACCAGGGGCTTCGGGGATACGCAGTATTTT
TRBD1	TRBJ2-7	NA	TRBV27	14	CASSLDRGHYEQYF	TGTGCCAGCAGCCTCGACAGGGGGCACTACGAGCAGTACTTC
NA	TRBJ2-7	NA	TRBV7-9	15	CASSTTGLRGYEQYF	TGTGCCAGCAGCACCACAGGGCTCCGAGGCTACGAGCAGTACTTC
TRBD2	TRBJ2-7	few	TRBV4-3	16	CASSQGTTSGAYEQYF	TGCGCCAGCAGCCAAGGAACGACTAGCGGAGCCTACGAGCAGTACTTC
NA	TRBJ2-7	NA	TRBV10-3	15	CAISEWDGGGYEQYF	TGTGCCATCAGTGAGTGGGATGGAGGGGGGTACGAGCAGTACTTC
NA	TRBJ1-2	NA	TRBV19	12	CATGGSNYGYTF	TGTGCTACCGGGGGGAGTAACTATGGCTACACCTTC
NA	TRBJ2-7	NA	TRBV27	14	CASSPAREKYEQYF	TGTGCCAGCAGTCCCGCCAGGGAGAAGTACGAGCAGTACTTC